This TCR beta chain was recovered during a study of T cells in Graves' hyperthyroidism and ophthalmopathy. Study context: Peripheral blood specimens were obtained at initial diagnosis, prior to any treatment.

At least ten counts were recorded for this clonotype. Its antigen is undetermined. The study included ophthalmopathy patients with Clinical Activity Score at least 3, NOSPECS grade at least 4 and duration under 3 months. Fresh peripheral blood, more than 8 ml of it, supplied the PBMCs. Overall study findings and caveats: Stable hyperthyroidism and ophthalmopathy were separated using 13 V-J signatures.

Amplified TCR beta CDR3 regions derived from RNA transcripts. When the TCR CDR3 underwent first-round RT-PCR, the HTBI primer set was used. TCRdb re-analysed the multiplex PCR reads in MiXCR, keeping a single row per CDR3 protein. The sample has 350,000 to 400,000 distinct CDR3 sequences, less than 20% seen once. Looked up from germline, CDR1 is SGHTA and CDR2 is FQGNSA. The CDR3 spans 13 residues. The germline V and J ends were trimmed by 2 bases and 8 bases, with 10 bases remaining between them. The rearrangement uses TRBV7-2 and TRBJ1-5, with D tentatively TRBD1 (5 bases). This TCR derives from a man between 18 and 35 years old with Graves' ophthalmopathy. The sample consisted of blood. The CDR3 reads CASSLYPREPQHF. DNA for the CDR3: TGTGCCAGCAGCTTATACCCCAGGGAGCCCCAGCATTTT.